These 29 T cell receptor beta chains share one sample of origin, sequenced in a study of breast tumors, draining lymph nodes, adjacent tissues. One entry per CDR3 protein results from TCRdb running MiXCR on the multiplex PCR reads. The table includes about 25,000 distinct CDR3 sequences, under 30% detected once. Material for sequencing was breast tumor tissue. The source of these receptors is a female donor with breast cancer. Some clones in this sample may be carry-over from other donors' samples.

The V call is TRBV19, the J call TRBJ2-1; a weak D match, TRBD1 (6 bases). Trimming took off 4 bases at V and 5 bases at J, with 12 bases between the two ends. Germline CDR1 LNHDA, CDR2 SQIVND (reference sequence). The CDR3 totals 14 residues. The CDR3 is CASSKDSLNNEQFF. CDR3 DNA: TGTGCCAGTAGTAAGGACAGTCTAAACAATGAGCAGTTCTTC.

At least ten counts were recorded for this clonotype. The J gene is TRBJ1-2, the V gene TRBV5-1, with 7 bases matching TRBD1. CDR1 and CDR2 (germline): SGHRS, YFSETQ. The CDR3 totals 17 residues. J lost 5 bases, V lost 3 bases, and 16 bases had no gene match. The CDR3 sequence is CASSSSPDRQPRYGYTF. CDR3 nucleotides: TGCGCCAGCAGCTCCTCCCCGGACAGGCAACCCCGTTATGGCTACACCTTC.

This clonotype was seen many times. The V call is TRBV6-1, the J call TRBJ2-7; D possibly corresponds to TRBD1 (6 bases). The CDR3 spans 15 residues. Looked up from germline, CDR1 is MNHNS and CDR2 is SASEGT. Between the trimmed V and J ends, which lost 4 bases and 7 bases, there was a span of 20 bases. CDR3 loop: CASSGSGRGRREQYF. CDR3 DNA sequence: TGTGCCAGCAGTGGTTCGGGCAGGGGCAGGAGGGAGCAGTACTTC.

This clonotype was detected ten times or more. The CDR3 DNA reads as TGTGCCAGCAGTTGGACAGGGGGCGCTGTCTATGGCTACACCTTC. This codes for CASSWTGGAVYGYTF. The V gene is TRBV28, the J gene TRBJ1-2, with 11 bases that match TRBD1. The CDR3 is made up of 15 amino acids. The J segment lost 4 bases and the V segment lost 4 bases, leaving 5 bases of the junction unmatched. CDR1 is MDHEN, CDR2 SYDVKM, per germline.

The table lists this clonotype with many counts. V gene TRBV5-1 combines with J gene TRBJ1-6; 8 positions match TRBD1. Germline V gene lookup returns CDR1 SGHRS and CDR2 YFSETQ. This CDR3 region has 15 residues. V lost 2 bases, J lost 7 bases, and 5 bases stayed unmatched. CDR3 sequence: CASSFTDRGNSPLHF. The CDR3 nucleotides are TGCGCCAGCAGCTTCACCGACAGGGGAAATTCACCCCTCCACTTT.

This clonotype was seen many times. The chain combines TRBV29-1 with TRBJ2-3, with unresolved D. The germline V and J ends were trimmed by 0 bases and 2 bases, with 12 bases remaining between them. The CDR3 length is 15 residues. Germline lookup yields CDR1 SQVTM and CDR2 ANQGSEA. The CDR3 DNA is TGCAGCGTTGAAGATAGGGCCGGATACACAGATACGCAGTATTTT. It specifies CSVEDRAGYTDTQYF.

This clonotype was observed many times. The chain is built from TRBV5-1 and TRBJ2-5, with 14 bases that match TRBD2. V was clipped by 4 bases and J by 3 bases; unmatched bases: 8. The germline V gene has CDR1 SGHRS and CDR2 YFSETQ. The CDR3 spans 17 residues. Here the CDR3 DNA reads TGCGCCAGCAGCCTTGGACTAGCGGGAGGCGTAAAAGAGACCCAGTACTTC. Translating gives CASSLGLAGGVKETQYF.

This clonotype was detected many times. This chain uses TRBV7-2 with TRBJ2-5; TRBD1 aligns across 7 bases. Germline V gene lookup returns CDR1 SGHTA and CDR2 FQGNSA. The CDR3 extends over 15 amino acids. Trimming took 2 bases from V and 4 from J; bases not matched to a gene: 7. Written as DNA, the CDR3 is TGTGCCAGCAGCTTATCCCCTGACAGGGTAGAGACCCAGTACTTC. It translates to CASSLSPDRVETQYF.

In this sample, this clonotype turned up many times. This rearrangement joins TRBV20-1 to TRBJ1-5, with D possibly matching TRBD1 (5 bases). Trimming cost V 0 bases and J 2 bases, with 11 bases left between them. The germline V gene has CDR1 DFQATT and CDR2 SNEGSKA (reference sequence). The CDR3 totals 15 residues. CDR3 residues: CSAREGGSGNQPQHF. The CDR3 bases are TGCAGTGCTAGAGAGGGGGGATCGGGCAATCAGCCCCAGCATTTT.

At least ten counts were recorded for this clonotype. V usage is TRBV28 and J usage is TRBJ2-1; D is unresolved. From germline, CDR1 is MDHEN and CDR2 SYDVKM. V was trimmed by 1 base and J by 4 bases, leaving 5 bases between them. The CDR3 is 13 amino acids. CDR3 protein: CASSLYRYNEQFF. The CDR3 DNA is TGTGCCAGCAGTTTATACCGGTACAATGAGCAGTTCTTC.

This clonotype appeared many times. The genes are TRBV11-1 and TRBJ1-4, with D maybe TRBD1 (5 bases). The CDR3 totals 11 residues. Germline loops: CDR1 SGHAT, CDR2 FQDESV (reference sequence). V lost 5 bases, J lost 8 bases, and 6 bases lay in between. The CDR3 sequence: CASSQGEKLFF. The CDR3 nucleotides are TGTGCCAGCAGCCAGGGAGAAAAACTGTTTTTT.

This clonotype was picked up many times. V and J are TRBV2 and TRBJ1-2; D not resolved. This CDR3 has 15 amino acids. Germline V gene sequence: CDR1 SNHLY, CDR2 FYNNEI. Trimming cost V 4 bases and J 4 bases, with 16 bases left between them. This CDR3 is CASSVTREFSYGYTF. CDR3 sequence (DNA): TGTGCCAGCAGTGTGACCCGGGAGTTCAGCTATGGCTACACCTTC. The whole variable domain, filled in from reference TRBV2 and TRBJ1-2, reads EPEVTQTPSHQVTQMGQEVILRCVPISNHLYFYWYRQILGQKVEFLVSFYNNEISEKSEIFDDQFSVERPDGSNFTLKIRSTKLEDSAMYFCASSVTREFSYGYTFGSGTRLTVV.

This clonotype was recorded at least ten times. The V call is TRBV5-4, the J call TRBJ2-7; D unresolved. The germline gives CDR1 SGHNT, CDR2 YYREEE (reference sequence). Trimming took 0 bases from V and 3 from J, leaving 13 bases between them. The CDR3 has 15 residues. CDR3 protein: CASSLGASLNYEQYF. DNA for the CDR3: TGTGCCAGCAGCTTGGGGGCCTCTTTAAACTACGAGCAGTACTTC. Full variable domain (remainder filled in from reference TRBV5-4 and TRBJ2-7): ETGVTQSPTHLIKTRGQQVTLRCSSQSGHNTVSWYQQALGQGPQFIFQYYREEENGRGNFPPRFSGLQFPNYSSELNVNALELDDSALYLCASSLGASLNYEQYFGPGTRLTVT.

By share of the sample, this clonotype is medium-sized. The chain combines TRBV5-6 with TRBJ1-2; D ambiguous. V was shortened by 4 bases and J by 2 bases, with 6 bases between the two germline ends. From germline, CDR1 is SGHDT and CDR2 YYEEEE. CDR3 size: 12 residues. Here the CDR3 DNA reads TGTGCCAGCAGCGAGATGAACTATGGCTACACCTTC. Encoded protein: CASSEMNYGYTF.

The chain combines TRBV4-2 with TRBJ2-2; possible D gene TRBD2, 6 bases. Germline V gene lookup returns CDR1 LGHNA and CDR2 YNFKEQ. V was trimmed by 0 bases and J by 5 bases, leaving 16 bases between them. CDR3 length: 17 residues. CDR3 in amino acids: CASSQDRGGAITGELFF. DNA for the CDR3: TGTGCCAGCAGCCAAGATCGCGGCGGGGCGATAACCGGGGAGCTGTTTTTT.

This clonotype was seen many times. The V and J genes are TRBV27 and TRBJ1-3, with unresolved D. Germline lookup yields CDR1 MNHEY and CDR2 SMNVEV (reference sequence). The V end lost 2 bases, the J end lost 5 bases, and 13 bases lay between the germline ends. The CDR3 runs 15 residues. This CDR3 reads CASSLGVPGRNTIYF. Written as DNA, the CDR3 is TGTGCCAGCAGTTTAGGAGTCCCGGGGAGAAACACCATATATTTT.

This clonotype was recorded many times. The chain has TRBV19 and TRBJ2-2; D not certain. CDR1 and CDR2 (germline): LNHDA, SQIVND (reference sequence). V was shortened by 3 bases and J by 6 bases, with 5 bases between the two germline ends. This CDR3 is built from 12 residues. The CDR3 reads CASSMGSGELFF. The CDR3 coding sequence is TGTGCCAGTAGTATGGGATCCGGGGAGCTGTTTTTT.

CDR3 loop: CSAQDSPQEQYF. The CDR3 DNA follows: TGCAGTGCGCAGGACAGCCCTCAGGAGCAGTACTTC. V gene TRBV20-1 combines with J gene TRBJ2-7; D might be TRBD1 (6 bases). Trimming cost V 6 bases and J 7 bases, with 16 bases left between them. The CDR3 spans 12 residues. The germline V gene has CDR1 DFQATT and CDR2 SNEGSKA (reference sequence).

There are many counts of this clonotype. V and J are TRBV5-6 and TRBJ2-3; D possibly corresponds to TRBD2 (5 bases). The V gene's germline CDR1 is SGHDT and CDR2 YYEEEE. This CDR3 contains 16 residues. Trimming took 1 base from V and 0 from J, leaving 12 bases between them. This CDR3 reads CASSLFVATSTDTQYF. The CDR3 nucleotides are TGTGCCAGCAGCTTGTTCGTAGCGACTAGCACAGATACGCAGTATTTT.

This clonotype was counted many times. The V call is TRBV12-3 or TRBV12-4, the J call TRBJ2-4; TRBD1 matches at 7 bases. J was trimmed by 7 bases and V by 6 bases; bases with no gene match: 6. The CDR3 is made up of 13 amino acids. The CDR3 sequence is CASRGTVANIQYF. DNA for the CDR3: TGTGCCAGCAGGGGGACAGTCGCCAACATTCAGTACTTC.

This clonotype has ten or more counts. The V call is TRBV7-9, the J call TRBJ2-5, with a weak D call TRBD1 (5 bases). The CDR3 extends over 13 amino acids. Germline-derived CDR1 and CDR2 are SEHNR and FQNEAQ (reference sequence). Between the trimmed V and J ends, which lost 5 bases and 5 bases, there was a span of 12 bases. The CDR3 reads CASSAKTAETQYF. DNA of the CDR3: TGTGCCAGCAGCGCCAAGACAGCCGAGACCCAGTACTTC.

The rearrangement uses TRBV7-9 and TRBJ2-7; D is unresolved. The CDR3 length is 12 residues. V lost 11 bases, J lost 3 bases, and 14 bases lay in between. Germline lookup yields CDR1 SEHNR and CDR2 FQNEAQ (reference sequence). CDR3 residues: CAPSRLGYEQYF. In DNA form, the CDR3 reads TGTGCCCCCTCGAGACTGGGCTACGAGCAGTACTTC.

The sample holds many counts of this clonotype. One junction end does not reproduce the germline sequence, and a read error may be involved. The chain joins TRBV7-7 to TRBJ2-5; 9 bases agree with TRBD1. Germline-derived CDR1 and CDR2 are SSHAT and FNYEAQ (reference sequence). CDR3 length: 15 residues. As DNA, the CDR3 is TGTGCTAGCAGCCCCACGGGACAGGGAGGAGAGACCCAGTACTTC. Amino acids: CASSPTGQGGETQYF.

At least ten counts were recorded for this clonotype. This chain connects TRBV7-8 to TRBJ1-5; D not resolved. CDR3 length: 15 residues. Germline V lookup: CDR1 SGHVS, CDR2 FQNEAQ. Trimming pared 5 bases from V and 2 bases from J, leaving 13 bases between. CDR3 in amino acids: CASSPEGNRNQPQHF. The CDR3 DNA reads as TGTGCCAGCAGCCCAGAGGGCAACCGCAATCAGCCCCAGCATTTT.

This chain uses TRBV18 with TRBJ1-2, with TRBD1 identical over 7 bases. Looked up from germline, CDR1 is KGHSH and CDR2 is LQKENI. This CDR3 region has 15 residues. V lost 2 bases, J lost 8 bases, and 11 bases stayed unmatched. DNA of the CDR3: TGTGCCAGCTCACCAAGCCTCGACAGGGCAGAAGGCTACACCTTC. Protein product: CASSPSLDRAEGYTF.

This clonotype has a count of ten or more. Germline is not matched at one junction end, which may reflect a read error. V gene TRBV5-1 combines with J gene TRBJ1-6; D is unresolved. The CDR3 spans 15 residues. CDR1 is SGHRS and CDR2 is YFSETQ in the germline V gene. CDR3 in DNA: TGCGCCAACAGCGCCGGTGGGCGCGGAAATTCACCCCTCCACTTT. Residues: CANSAGGRGNSPLHF.

Comments on this clonotype: A much larger clone lies a single base off, so this may be a read error. This chain uses TRBV3-1 with TRBJ2-3; 7 bases are a match to TRBD2. This CDR3 region has 16 residues. With V trimmed by 3 bases and J by 4 bases, 10 bases remained unmatched. Per the germline V gene, CDR1 is LGHDT and CDR2 is YNNKEL (reference sequence). The CDR3 sequence is CASSQGGGGSADTQYF. The DNA of the CDR3 is TGTGCCAGCAGCCAGGGGGGAGGCGGGAGCGCAGATACGCAGTATTTT.

As to this clonotype: A much more abundant neighbour one base away suggests this may be a read error. Since no conserved phenylalanine or tryptophan closes the CDR3, a read error is the likely cause. The J gene is TRBJ2-7, the V gene TRBV7-3; a weak D match, TRBD1 (5 bases). Germline V gene data show CDR1 as SGHTA and CDR2 as FQGTGA. The CDR3 is 14 amino acids. The CDR3 sequence: CASSLAQGTYEQYL. In nucleotides, the CDR3 is TGTGCTAGCAGCTTAGCTCAGGGAACCTACGAGCAGTACCTC.

This clonotype was detected many times. The genes are TRBV10-2 and TRBJ2-1; TRBD2 matches at 12 bases. Germline lookup yields CDR1 WSHSY and CDR2 SAAADI. The CDR3 runs to 16 residues. V was clipped by 2 bases and J by 6 bases; unmatched bases: 5. CDR3: CASSELAGGPGNEQFF. The CDR3 DNA sequence: TGCGCCAGCAGTGAGCTAGCGGGAGGGCCTGGCAATGAGCAGTTCTTC.